The present TCR beta chain was sequenced within a study of graft-versus-host responses after intestinal transplantation. Whole-study context: Among the recipients, transplants were multivisceral, liver-intestinal, or isolated intestinal. Notes on the study in general: GvH clones appeared in recipient marrow, some first in ileum or blood.

This clone was seen a single time. What it recognizes is unknown. The V end lost 5 bases, the J end lost 7 bases, and 23 bases lay between the germline ends. The CDR3 sequence is 16 residues long. Germline values: CDR1 PRHDT, CDR2 FYEKMQ (reference sequence). Data came from immunoSEQ multiplex PCR; TCRdb stores just in-frame clones and leaves some out. The sample lists more than 65,000 clones, nearly 85% seen once, with 0.39% in the top ten. Sequenced here: unstimulated CD4+ T cells sorted from spleen or lymph node cells, sampled before transplant. This TCR was recovered from a human donor who was the organ donor for an intestinal transplant. The gene calls are TRBV13 and TRBJ1-2, with D possibly being TRBD1 (5 bases). The CDR3 here is CASSPGSGTPSSGYTF. The CDR3 DNA reads as TGTGCCAGCAGCCCCGGAAGCGGGACGCCCAGCTCTGGCTACACCTTC.